The 8 T cell receptor beta chains listed next were all sequenced from one sample in a study of blood T cell repertoires in COVID-19. Profiling relied on immunoSEQ multiplex PCR, and the TCRdb table lists in-frame clones only, not all of them. The table includes over 150,000 clones, roughly 91% detected once. Sequenced input: peripheral blood. The receptor source for this set is a man younger than 35 with acute or convalescent COVID-19.

The chain couples TRBV5-1 to TRBJ1-2; 9 nucleotides match TRBD1. Trimming took 4 bases from V and 2 from J; bases not matched to a gene: 9. The CDR3 is 16 amino acids. CDR1 SGHRS and CDR2 YFSETQ come from the germline V gene. In nucleotides, the CDR3 is TGCGCCAGCAGCGGGACACAGGGGGCCAGCAACTATGGCTACACCTTC. This sequence encodes CASSGTQGASNYGYTF.

V and J are TRBV19 and TRBJ2-3, with 9 bases aligning to TRBD2. From germline, CDR1 is LNHDA and CDR2 SQIVND (reference sequence). J was trimmed by 0 bases and V by 4 bases; bases with no gene match: 8. This CDR3 has 17 amino acids. CDR3 DNA: TGTGCCAGTAGTACTTGGACTAGCGCGTCTAGCACAGATACGCAGTATTTT. It is translated as CASSTWTSASSTDTQYF.

J is TRBJ2-3 and V is TRBV7-2, with D possibly being TRBD2 (5 bases). Trimming removed 1 base from V and 6 bases from J, with 14 bases in between. The V gene's germline CDR1 is SGHTA and CDR2 FQGNSA. The CDR3 is made up of 15 amino acids. The CDR3 nucleotides read TGTGCCAGCAGCTTAGGAACGGGATCGCGGGATACGCAGTATTTT. This codes for CASSLGTGSRDTQYF.

V usage is TRBV7-9 and J usage is TRBJ1-6; D not certain. The V and J ends lost 6 bases and 7 bases respectively, with 10 bases between them. The CDR3 is made up of 13 amino acids. Germline CDR1 SEHNR, CDR2 FQNEAQ (reference sequence). This chain's CDR3 is CASSPIGNSPLHF. The CDR3 DNA follows: TGTGCCAGCAGTCCAATCGGGAATTCACCCCTCCACTTT.

The chain carries TRBV18 and TRBJ2-1; D is possibly TRBD1 (5 bases). Germline V gene data show CDR1 as KGHSH and CDR2 as LQKENI. The CDR3 totals 14 residues. With 5 bases removed from V and 9 bases from J, the gap between germline ends came to 17 bases. The CDR3 DNA reads TGTGCCAGCTCAAACATTACAGGCGTCGGTGAGCAGTTCTTC. Residues: CASSNITGVGEQFF.

The genes are TRBV7-8 and TRBJ1-5; no clear D. CDR1 is SGHVS and CDR2 is FQNEAQ in the germline V gene. The V and J ends lost 4 bases and 0 bases respectively, with 19 bases between them. CDR3 length equals 18 residues. CDR3 sequence reads: CASSSDSETPYSNQPQHF. The CDR3 DNA reads TGTGCCAGCAGCTCTGACTCGGAGACTCCCTATAGCAATCAGCCCCAGCATTTT.

The chain combines TRBV19 with TRBJ1-3; 8 bases fit TRBD1. V dropped 5 bases and J dropped 1; count of bases not matched to a gene: 4. Germline CDR1 is LNHDA and CDR2 is SQIVND (reference sequence). The CDR3 is 15 residues long. CDR3 bases: TGTGCCAGTAGTTTCAGGACAGGGTCTGGAAACACCATATATTTT. Translation gives CASSFRTGSGNTIYF.

The chain joins TRBV9 to TRBJ1-1; possible D gene TRBD1, 5 bases. The length of the CDR3 is 13 residues. V was pared by 3 bases and J by 0 bases, with 6 bases between. Germline CDR1 is SGDLS and CDR2 is YYNGEE. CDR3 sequence reads: CASSEGLNTEAFF. Written as DNA, the CDR3 is TGTGCCAGCAGCGAGGGGCTGAACACTGAAGCTTTCTTT.